A selection of T cell receptor beta chains follows, all from one sample in a study of shared clonotypes between healthy human individuals. The repertoire was sequenced with immunoSEQ multiplex PCR; TCRdb's copy has only in-frame clones and lacks some. This table holds hundreds of thousands of clones, about 96% found once. The sequenced material came from naive CD8+ T cells sorted from blood. Receptors were obtained from a woman aged 25 to 39 in good health. CDR3s include the opening cysteine and the closing phenylalanine or tryptophan.

J gene,V gene,CDR3 protein
TRBJ2-2,TRBV9,CASRPGDTGELFF
TRBJ2-2,TRBV4-1,CASSPRTPPGGVLNTGELFF
TRBJ2-7,TRBV28,CASSPRDGSSYEQYF
TRBJ2-1,TRBV27,CASSRGSSGRYNEQFF
TRBJ1-4,TRBV28,CASSPFGTDGEKLFF
TRBJ2-3,TRBV10-3,CAISESMYDTQYF
TRBJ2-7,TRBV5-4,CASSLAGLAVAEQYF
TRBJ2-7,TRBV7-9,CASSHGTTNEQYF
TRBJ2-3,TRBV13,CASSLPGLAIADTQYF
TRBJ2-7,TRBV5-1,CASSPGTGNYEQYF
TRBJ1-4,TRBV2,CASSETPWQATNEKLFF
NA,TRBV4-1,CASSQGWTSGVYEQYF
TRBJ1-1,TRBV5-6,CASSLAGSLRGTEAFF
TRBJ1-1,TRBV6-6,CASSYTGPEAFF
TRBJ2-2,TRBV9,CASSPGAGVDVTGELFF
TRBJ2-7,TRBV27,CASSFLDRTGRYEQYF
TRBJ2-7,TRBV7-8,CASSATGTDYEQYF
TRBJ1-1,TRBV2,CASRVDRTEAFF
TRBJ2-7,TRBV10-2,CASSEASLPYEQYF
TRBJ1-1,TRBV4-1,CASSPLGGVPNTEAFF
TRBJ2-7,TRBV6-6,CASSHSMYEQYF
TRBJ2-7,TRBV13,CASSLRDSTYEQYF
TRBJ2-2,TRBV28,CASSYLAGPNTGELFF
TRBJ2-6,TRBV19,CASTRLSGANVLTF
TRBJ1-1,TRBV7-9,CASSPGTGGRDTEAFF
TRBJ2-3,TRBV15,CATSPSTDTQYF
TRBJ2-5,TRBV7-2,CASSFEAREEETQYF
TRBJ2-1,TRBV19,CASSIMDPAEQFF
TRBJ2-3,TRBV28,CASSLWGQDTDTQYF
TRBJ2-7,TRBV19,CASSMALAGDEQYF
TRBJ2-7,TRBV29-1,CSVVGRASYEQYF
TRBJ2-7,TRBV6-5,CASSYGTSGGYEQYF
TRBJ1-5,TRBV2,CASRKINQPQHF
TRBJ2-1,TRBV30,CAWSVGGVWNEQFF